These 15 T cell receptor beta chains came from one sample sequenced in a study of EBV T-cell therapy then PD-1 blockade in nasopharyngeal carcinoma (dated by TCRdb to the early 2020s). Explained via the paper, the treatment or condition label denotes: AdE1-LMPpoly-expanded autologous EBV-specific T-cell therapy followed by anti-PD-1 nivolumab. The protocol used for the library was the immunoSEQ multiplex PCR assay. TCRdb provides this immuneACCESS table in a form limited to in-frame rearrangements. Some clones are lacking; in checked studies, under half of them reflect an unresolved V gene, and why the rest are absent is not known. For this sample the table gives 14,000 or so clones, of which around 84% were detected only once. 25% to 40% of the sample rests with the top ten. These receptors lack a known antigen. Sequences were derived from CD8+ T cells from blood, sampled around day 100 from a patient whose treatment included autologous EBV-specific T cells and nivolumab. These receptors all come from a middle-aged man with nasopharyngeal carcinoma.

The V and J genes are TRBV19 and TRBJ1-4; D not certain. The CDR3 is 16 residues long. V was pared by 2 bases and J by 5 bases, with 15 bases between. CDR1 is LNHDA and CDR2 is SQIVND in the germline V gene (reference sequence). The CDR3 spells CASSIPRDYWNEKLFF. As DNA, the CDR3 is TGTGCCAGTAGTATACCACGGGATTACTGGAATGAAAAACTGTTTTTT.

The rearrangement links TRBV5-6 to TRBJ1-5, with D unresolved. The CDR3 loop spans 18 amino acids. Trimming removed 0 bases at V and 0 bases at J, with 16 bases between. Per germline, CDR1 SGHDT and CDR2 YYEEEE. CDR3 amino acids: CASSLVYIKLYSNQPQHF. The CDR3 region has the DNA TGTGCCAGCAGCTTGGTTTATATAAAGTTATATAGCAATCAGCCCCAGCATTTT. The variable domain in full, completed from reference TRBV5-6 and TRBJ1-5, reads DAGVTQSPTHLIKTRGQQVTLRCSPKSGHDTVSWYQQALGQGPQFIFQYYEEEERQRGNFPDRFSGHQFPNYSSELNVNALLLGDSALYLCASSLVYIKLYSNQPQHFGDGTRLSIL.

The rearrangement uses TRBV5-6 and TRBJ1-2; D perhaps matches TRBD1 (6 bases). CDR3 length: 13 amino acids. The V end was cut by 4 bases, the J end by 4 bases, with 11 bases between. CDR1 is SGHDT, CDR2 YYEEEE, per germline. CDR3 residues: CASSPGGAYGYTF. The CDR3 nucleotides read TGTGCCAGCAGCCCCGGGGGGGCCTATGGCTACACCTTC.

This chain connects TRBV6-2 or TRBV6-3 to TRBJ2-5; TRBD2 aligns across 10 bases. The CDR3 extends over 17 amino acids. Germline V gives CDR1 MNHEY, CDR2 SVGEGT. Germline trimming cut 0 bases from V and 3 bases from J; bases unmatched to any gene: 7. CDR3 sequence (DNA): TGTGCCAGCAGTTACTCCTGGGCTACTAGCGGGAAAGAGACCCAGTACTTC. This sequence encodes CASSYSWATSGKETQYF.

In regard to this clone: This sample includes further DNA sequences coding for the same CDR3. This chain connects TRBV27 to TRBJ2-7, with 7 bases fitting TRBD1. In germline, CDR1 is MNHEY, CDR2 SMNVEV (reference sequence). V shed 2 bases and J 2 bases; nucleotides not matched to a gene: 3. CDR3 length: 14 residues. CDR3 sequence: CASSLTGTAYEQYF. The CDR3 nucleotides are TGTGCCAGCAGTTTAACCGGGACAGCCTACGAGCAGTACTTC.

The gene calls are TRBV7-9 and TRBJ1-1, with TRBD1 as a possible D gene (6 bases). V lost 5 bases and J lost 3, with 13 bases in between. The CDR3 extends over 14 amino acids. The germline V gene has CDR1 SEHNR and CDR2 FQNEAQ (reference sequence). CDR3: CASSPGQTDTEAFF. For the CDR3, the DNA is TGTGCCAGCAGCCCTGGACAGACTGACACTGAAGCTTTCTTT. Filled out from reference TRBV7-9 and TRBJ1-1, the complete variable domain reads DTGVSQNPRHKITKRGQNVTFRCDPISEHNRLYWYRQTLGQGPEFLTYFQNEAQLEKSRLLSDRFSAERPKGSFSTLEIQRTEQGDSAMYLCASSPGQTDTEAFFGQGTRLTVV.

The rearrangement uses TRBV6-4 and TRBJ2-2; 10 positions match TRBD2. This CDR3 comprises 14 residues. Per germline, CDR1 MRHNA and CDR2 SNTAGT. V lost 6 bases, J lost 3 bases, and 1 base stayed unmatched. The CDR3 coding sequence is TGTGCCAGCAGAACTAGCGGGGACACCGGGGAGCTGTTTTTT. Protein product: CASRTSGDTGELFF.

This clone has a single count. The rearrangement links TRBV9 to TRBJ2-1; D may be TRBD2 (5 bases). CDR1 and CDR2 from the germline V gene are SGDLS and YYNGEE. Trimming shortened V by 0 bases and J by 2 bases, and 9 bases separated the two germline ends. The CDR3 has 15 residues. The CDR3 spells CASSVEDFPYNEQFF. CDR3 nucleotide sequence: TGTGCCAGCAGCGTAGAGGACTTTCCCTACAATGAGCAGTTCTTC.

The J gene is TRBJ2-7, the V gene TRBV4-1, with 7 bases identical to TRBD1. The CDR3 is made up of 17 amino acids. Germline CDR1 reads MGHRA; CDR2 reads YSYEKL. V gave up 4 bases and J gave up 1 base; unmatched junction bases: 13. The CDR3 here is CASSLGEINRGSYEQYF. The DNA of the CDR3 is TGCGCCAGCAGCCTTGGAGAGATTAACAGGGGTTCCTACGAGCAGTACTTC.

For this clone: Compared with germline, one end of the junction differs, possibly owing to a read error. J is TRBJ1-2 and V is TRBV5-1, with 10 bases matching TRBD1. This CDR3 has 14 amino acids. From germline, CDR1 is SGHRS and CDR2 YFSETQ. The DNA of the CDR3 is TGCGCCAGCAGCTTGCGGGGACAGGGGCATGGCCACACCTTC. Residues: CASSLRGQGHGHTF.

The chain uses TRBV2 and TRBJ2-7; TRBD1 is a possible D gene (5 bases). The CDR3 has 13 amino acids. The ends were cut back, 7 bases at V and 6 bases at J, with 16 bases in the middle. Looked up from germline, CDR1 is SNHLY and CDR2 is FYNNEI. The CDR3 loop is CASNRRVGVEQYF. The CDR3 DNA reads TGTGCCAGCAACCGAAGGGTAGGGGTCGAGCAGTACTTC.

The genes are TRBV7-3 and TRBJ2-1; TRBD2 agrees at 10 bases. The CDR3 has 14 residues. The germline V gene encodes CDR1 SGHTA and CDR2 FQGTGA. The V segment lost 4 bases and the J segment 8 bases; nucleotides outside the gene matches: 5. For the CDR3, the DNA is TGTGCCAGCAGCTCAGGACTAGCGGTGGATGAGCAGTTCTTC. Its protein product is CASSSGLAVDEQFF.

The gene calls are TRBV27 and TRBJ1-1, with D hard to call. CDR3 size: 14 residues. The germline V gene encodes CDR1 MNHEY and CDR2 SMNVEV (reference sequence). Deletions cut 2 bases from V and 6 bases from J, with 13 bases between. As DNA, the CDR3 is TGTGCCAGCAGTTTAGGAGCTGGGCGGTCTGAAGCTTTCTTT. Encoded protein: CASSLGAGRSEAFF.

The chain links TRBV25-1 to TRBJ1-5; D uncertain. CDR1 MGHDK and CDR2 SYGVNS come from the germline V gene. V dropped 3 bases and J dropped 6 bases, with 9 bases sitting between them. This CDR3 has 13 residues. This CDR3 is CASSDGFGQPQHF. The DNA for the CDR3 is TGTGCCAGCAGTGACGGGTTCGGTCAGCCCCAGCATTTT.

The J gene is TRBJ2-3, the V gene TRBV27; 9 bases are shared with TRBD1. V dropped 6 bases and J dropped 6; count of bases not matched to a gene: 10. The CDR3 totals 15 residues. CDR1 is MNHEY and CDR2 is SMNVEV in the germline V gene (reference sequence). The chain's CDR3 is CASRRTGGGFDTQYF. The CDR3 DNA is TGTGCCAGCAGACGAACAGGGGGCGGCTTCGATACGCAGTATTTT.